Presented here are 3 T cell receptor beta chains from one specimen sequenced in a study of shared clonotypes between healthy human individuals. The data were produced by immunoSEQ multiplex PCR, yet TCRdb's version contains in-frame clones alone and is incomplete. The table has roughly 2,500,000 clones, more than 85% seen once. Sequenced: naive CD4+ T cells from PBMCs. Subset defined: CD45RA+ positively selected. These receptors all come from a man aged 18-30 years in good health. Some clones in this sample may be carry-over from other donors' samples.

The J gene is TRBJ2-3, the V gene TRBV7-2, with D perhaps matching TRBD2 (6 bases). Germline V gives CDR1 SGHTA, CDR2 FQGNSA. CDR3 length: 16 residues. Trimming stripped 0 bases from V and 4 bases from J, with 14 bases between. CDR3 in DNA: TGTGCCAGCAGCTTAGCCGGGACTCCAGGACCAGATACGCAGTATTTT. Translated: CASSLAGTPGPDTQYF.

This chain connects TRBV6-5 to TRBJ2-4; D is perhaps TRBD2 (5 bases). The CDR3 totals 15 residues. V was trimmed by 0 bases and J by 7 bases, leaving 13 bases between them. Germline CDR1 and CDR2: MNHEY and SVGAGI. The CDR3 reads CASSYSTTGSNIQYF. CDR3 nucleotide sequence: TGTGCCAGCAGTTACTCGACTACGGGGTCCAACATTCAGTACTTC.

V is TRBV18 and J is TRBJ2-2; 8 bases align to TRBD1. CDR3 size: 16 residues. CDR1 and CDR2 from the germline V gene are KGHSH and LQKENI. V shed 4 bases and J 3 bases; nucleotides not matched to a gene: 7. CDR3 DNA: TGTGCCAGCTCACAAACCCCGGACAGGGACACCGGGGAGCTGTTTTTT. Encoded protein: CASSQTPDRDTGELFF.